The 16 T cell receptor beta chains below all came from one sample that was sequenced in a study of cytomegalovirus exposure and HLA in healthy donors. With 60 Vbeta and 13 Jbeta primers, the PCR was carried out. TCRdb's copy holds only in-frame clones and misses some; the assay was immunoSEQ multiplex PCR. The sample includes about 130,000 clones, roughly 80% of them seen just once. Sequenced input: PBMCs. The receptor source for this set is a woman in her forties in good health and CMV-seronegative.

The gene calls are TRBV10-3 and TRBJ2-3; 7 bases are shared with TRBD2. The CDR3 spans 15 residues. Germline CDR1 reads ENHRY; CDR2 reads SYGVKD. Unmatched junction bases numbered 6, after V lost 6 bases and J lost 0 bases. CDR3 sequence reads: CAIRATSPSTDTQYF. In nucleotides, the CDR3 is TGTGCCATCAGAGCGACTAGCCCTAGCACAGATACGCAGTATTTT.

This rearrangement joins TRBV7-9 to TRBJ2-7; 10 positions agree with TRBD2. This CDR3 is 17 amino acids long. Germline CDR1 and CDR2: SEHNR and FQNEAQ (reference sequence). V gave up 5 bases and J gave up 4 bases; unmatched junction bases: 14. CDR3 DNA sequence: TGTGCCAGCAGCACGTCCGCCCCAGGGACTAGCGATTACGAGCAGTACTTC. Residues: CASSTSAPGTSDYEQYF.

The genes are TRBV15 and TRBJ1-2; weak D call: TRBD1 (5 bases). The V gene's germline CDR1 is LNHNV and CDR2 YYDKDF (reference sequence). V lost 1 base to trimming and J lost 3 bases, with 9 bases between them. This CDR3 has 14 amino acids. The CDR3 here is CATSRVGADYGYTF. DNA for the CDR3: TGTGCCACCAGCAGAGTTGGGGCTGACTATGGCTACACCTTC.

V is TRBV4-3 and J is TRBJ2-2; TRBD2 aligns across 9 bases. The CDR3 totals 17 residues. The J segment lost 4 bases and the V segment lost 3 bases, leaving 9 bases of the junction unmatched. Germline V gene lookup returns CDR1 LGHNA and CDR2 YSLEER. The CDR3: CASSQLRDSGSTGELFF. For the CDR3, the DNA is TGCGCCAGCAGCCAGCTAAGGGATAGCGGGAGCACCGGGGAGCTGTTTTTT.

The chain uses TRBV2 and TRBJ1-6; D might be TRBD1 (5 bases). The CDR3 spans 14 residues. Germline CDR1 reads SNHLY; CDR2 reads FYNNEI. V dropped 0 bases and J dropped 7 bases, with 7 bases sitting between them. In nucleotides, the CDR3 is TGTGCCAGCAGTGAAGCGGACAAGAATTCACCCCTCCACTTT. Translating gives CASSEADKNSPLHF.

This chain connects TRBV7-9 to TRBJ2-1, with 9 bases that match TRBD1. Trimming took 4 bases from V and 7 from J; bases not matched to a gene: 8. This CDR3 region has 15 residues. In germline, CDR1 is SEHNR, CDR2 FQNEAQ (reference sequence). Here the CDR3 DNA reads TGTGCCAGCAGCTCACCCGGGACAGGGCTGAATGAGCAGTTCTTC. Translating it yields CASSSPGTGLNEQFF.

The CDR3 bases are TGCGCCAGCAGCTTGGATCGGGGATCTTCCTACGAGCAGTACTTC. Its protein product is CASSLDRGSSYEQYF. The chain links TRBV5-1 to TRBJ2-7; D perhaps matches TRBD2 (5 bases). The CDR3 sequence is 15 residues long. V was cut by 0 bases and J by 1 base, with 11 bases left in between. The germline V gene has CDR1 SGHRS and CDR2 YFSETQ.

This clone was seen a few times. The chain couples TRBV19 to TRBJ1-1; D remains ambiguous. The V and J ends lost 3 bases and 5 bases respectively, with 10 bases between them. CDR3 length: 13 amino acids. Germline CDR1 reads LNHDA; CDR2 reads SQIVND (reference sequence). The CDR3 spells CASSIQRVTEAFF. CDR3 DNA: TGTGCCAGTAGTATCCAACGGGTGACTGAAGCTTTCTTT.

V and J are TRBV19 and TRBJ1-3; the match to TRBD1 covers 9 bases. This CDR3 has 14 amino acids. Germline V gene lookup returns CDR1 LNHDA and CDR2 SQIVND (reference sequence). The V and J ends lost 8 bases and 2 bases, in that order; junction bases with no gene match: 4. CDR3 in DNA: TGTGCCAGTCGGACAGGGGCGGCTGGAAACACCATATATTTT. Its protein product is CASRTGAAGNTIYF.

This chain connects TRBV11-1 to TRBJ1-6; D is unresolved. The CDR3 has 13 amino acids. V lost 10 bases, J lost 4 bases, and 11 bases lay in between. Germline V gene lookup returns CDR1 SGHAT and CDR2 FQDESV (reference sequence). The CDR3 DNA reads TGTGCCACCTCCGGGAGTTATAATTCACCCCTCCACTTT. Residues: CATSGSYNSPLHF.

The genes are TRBV6-6 and TRBJ1-2; tentatively, D is TRBD1 (6 bases). V shed 2 bases and J shed 4 bases, with 11 bases lying between them. The CDR3 is made up of 14 amino acids. Germline V gene sequence: CDR1 MNHNY, CDR2 SVGAGI (reference sequence). The CDR3, as DNA: TGTGCCAGCAGTTACGGGGGGGCCCTCTATGGCTACACCTTC. Translating it yields CASSYGGALYGYTF.

The CDR3 reads CASSLGMTGYQHF. The CDR3 bases are TGTGCCAGCAGTTTGGGCATGACAGGGTACCAGCATTTT. The V gene is TRBV28, the J gene TRBJ1-5, with 7 bases lining up with TRBD1. J lost 12 bases, V lost 3 bases, and 8 bases had no gene match. This CDR3 is 13 amino acids long. From germline, CDR1 is MDHEN and CDR2 SYDVKM.

This chain uses TRBV18 with TRBJ2-7, with D unresolved. Germline loops: CDR1 KGHSH, CDR2 LQKENI. Trimming shortened V by 2 bases and J by 0 bases, and 11 bases separated the two germline ends. The CDR3 sequence is 15 residues long. This CDR3 is CASSPEVKASYEQYF. In DNA, the CDR3 is TGTGCCAGCTCACCAGAGGTGAAGGCCTCCTACGAGCAGTACTTC.

The chain couples TRBV7-2 to TRBJ2-1; D unresolved. The germline V and J ends were trimmed by 4 bases and 12 bases, with 13 bases remaining between them. This CDR3 is 12 amino acids long. The germline V gene has CDR1 SGHTA and CDR2 FQGNSA. In DNA, the CDR3 is TGTGCCAGCAGCTCTAGTGGAATGGGGCAGTTCTTC. It yields the protein CASSSSGMGQFF.

This chain connects TRBV7-8 to TRBJ2-1; TRBD2 matches at 12 bases. In germline, CDR1 is SGHVS, CDR2 FQNEAQ. With V trimmed by 1 base and J by 2 bases, 3 bases remained unmatched. The CDR3 loop spans 17 amino acids. CDR3 in DNA: TGTGCCAGCAGCTTAGTGTCTAGCGGGGGGGCCTACAATGAGCAGTTCTTC. Encoded protein: CASSLVSSGGAYNEQFF.

The V gene is TRBV29-1, the J gene TRBJ2-7; D not resolved. The length of the CDR3 is 13 residues. CDR1 and CDR2 (germline): SQVTM, ANQGSEA. The V gene lost 4 bases and the J gene lost 6 bases, with 16 bases spanning the gap. The CDR3 DNA follows: TGCAGCGTTGGGCGCTTCGAGGAAAGCGAGCAGTACTTC. Residues: CSVGRFEESEQYF.